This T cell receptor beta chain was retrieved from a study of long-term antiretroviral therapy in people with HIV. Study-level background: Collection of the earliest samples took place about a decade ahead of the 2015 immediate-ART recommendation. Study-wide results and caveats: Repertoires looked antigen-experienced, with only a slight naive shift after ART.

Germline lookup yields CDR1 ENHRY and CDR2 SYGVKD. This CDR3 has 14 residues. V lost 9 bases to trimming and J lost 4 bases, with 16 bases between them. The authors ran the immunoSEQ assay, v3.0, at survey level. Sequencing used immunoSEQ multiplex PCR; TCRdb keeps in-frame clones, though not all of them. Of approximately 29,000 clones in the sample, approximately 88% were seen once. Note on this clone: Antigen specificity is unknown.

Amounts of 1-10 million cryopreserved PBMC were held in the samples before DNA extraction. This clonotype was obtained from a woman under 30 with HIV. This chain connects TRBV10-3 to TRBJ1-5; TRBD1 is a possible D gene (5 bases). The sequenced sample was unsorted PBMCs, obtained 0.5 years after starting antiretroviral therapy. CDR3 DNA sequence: TGTGCCATTCGGCCGACGGGGGGAAATCAGCCCCAGCATTTT. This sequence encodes CAIRPTGGNQPQHF.